A single sample is the source of the 12 T cell receptor beta chains below, sequenced in a study of blood T cell repertoires in COVID-19. The protocol was immunoSEQ multiplex PCR, while the TCRdb copy is restricted to in-frame clones and leaves out a portion. In the table there are a few hundred thousand clones, roughly 88% of which are singletons. The sample was peripheral blood. The receptor source for this set is a man between 18 and 35 years old with active or convalescent COVID-19.

V and J are TRBV29-1 and TRBJ1-2, with 7 bases identical to TRBD1. The CDR3 runs 14 residues. Germline V lookup: CDR1 SQVTM, CDR2 ANQGSEA. V lost 6 bases and J lost 3; bases outside the gene matches: 10. In nucleotides, the CDR3 is TGCAGCGTCCGAACAGGGGAGTTGGACTATGGCTACACCTTC. Protein: CSVRTGELDYGYTF.

The chain has TRBV6-5 and TRBJ1-2; 7 bases align to TRBD1. The CDR3 is 14 residues long. Germline V gene sequence: CDR1 MNHEY, CDR2 SVGAGI. The J segment lost 4 bases and the V segment lost 2 bases, leaving 4 bases of the junction unmatched. The CDR3 protein is CASSYGGQFYGYTF. In DNA form, the CDR3 reads TGTGCCAGCAGTTACGGGGGACAGTTCTATGGCTACACCTTC.

The chain combines TRBV6-5 with TRBJ2-7; 7 bases line up with TRBD1. The CDR3 is 15 residues long. Germline lookup yields CDR1 MNHEY and CDR2 SVGAGI. V lost 6 bases and J lost 3; bases outside the gene matches: 11. The CDR3 nucleotides are TGTGCCAGCAGGAGAGCCTACCGGGACAGCTACGAGCAGTACTTC. Encoded protein: CASRRAYRDSYEQYF.

This chain connects TRBV29-1 to TRBJ2-7; D is possibly TRBD1 (6 bases). CDR1 is SQVTM and CDR2 is ANQGSEA in the germline V gene. The CDR3 spans 13 residues. V was clipped by 7 bases and J by 1 base, with 14 bases between them. This CDR3 is CSGGQYISYEQYF. In DNA form, the CDR3 reads TGCAGCGGTGGACAGTACATTTCCTACGAGCAGTACTTC.

This sequence joins TRBV11-2 and TRBJ2-7; D not resolved. The CDR3 is 13 residues long. The germline V gene encodes CDR1 SGHAT and CDR2 FQNNGV. V lost 1 base and J lost 6, with 10 bases in between. CDR3 sequence reads: CASSLGLVFEQYF. CDR3 in DNA: TGTGCCAGCAGCTTAGGGCTCGTTTTCGAGCAGTACTTC.

V and J are TRBV10-3 and TRBJ1-3; possible D gene TRBD1, 5 bases. CDR1 and CDR2 from the germline V gene are ENHRY and SYGVKD. The CDR3 runs to 17 residues. V lost 3 bases and J 3 bases, leaving 18 bases between the germline ends. The CDR3 region is CAISDSFGRQGGNTIYF. The DNA of the CDR3 is TGTGCCATCAGTGATAGTTTTGGCAGGCAGGGTGGAAACACCATATATTTT.

The V and J genes are TRBV19 and TRBJ2-7; unclear D gene. Looked up from germline, CDR1 is LNHDA and CDR2 is SQIVND (reference sequence). The length of the CDR3 is 14 residues. V was cut by 6 bases and J by 0 bases, with 12 bases left in between. CDR3 residues: CASSLYLSSYEQYF. The CDR3 region has the DNA TGTGCCAGTAGCCTGTATCTCTCCTCCTACGAGCAGTACTTC.

The chain has TRBV27 and TRBJ2-7, with TRBD1 identical over 7 bases. The CDR3 is made up of 15 amino acids. Germline V lookup: CDR1 MNHEY, CDR2 SMNVEV (reference sequence). V gave up 4 bases and J gave up 4 bases; unmatched junction bases: 10. CDR3 amino acids: CASSSPSGQLYEQYF. In nucleotides, the CDR3 is TGTGCCAGCAGTTCCCCCTCGGGACAGCTGTACGAGCAGTACTTC.

The chain links TRBV6-5 to TRBJ1-6; D gene unclear. The CDR3 has 14 amino acids. CDR1 and CDR2 (germline): MNHEY, SVGAGI. The germline V and J ends were trimmed by 8 bases and 0 bases, with 8 bases remaining between them. CDR3 in DNA: TGTGCCAGCGGGAGGAGCTCCTATAATTCACCCCTCCACTTT. The encoded protein is CASGRSSYNSPLHF.

The chain carries TRBV6-2 or TRBV6-3 and TRBJ1-1; 9 bases fit TRBD1. Trimming at V came to 6 bases and at J to 4 bases, leaving 9 bases not matched to a gene. Germline CDR1 MNHEY, CDR2 SVGEGT. The CDR3 is made up of 15 amino acids. CDR3 coding DNA: TGTGCCAGCAGCCTCTTTCGGACAGGGGCCACTGAAGCTTTCTTT. Its protein product is CASSLFRTGATEAFF.

The rearrangement joins TRBV4-1 to TRBJ1-5; 7 nucleotides align to TRBD1. CDR1 MGHRA and CDR2 YSYEKL come from the germline V gene. V gave up 4 bases and J gave up 1 base; unmatched junction bases: 19. The CDR3 length is 20 residues. CDR3: CASSLSVGAGGSKSNQPQHF. As DNA, the CDR3 is TGCGCCAGCAGCCTCTCAGTCGGCGCAGGGGGAAGTAAGAGCAATCAGCCCCAGCATTTT.

V is TRBV6-2 or TRBV6-3 and J is TRBJ1-1; D possibly corresponds to TRBD1 (6 bases). V was trimmed by 3 bases and J by 3 bases, leaving 17 bases between them. The CDR3 runs to 16 residues. Germline V CDR1 and CDR2: MNHEY, SVGEGT. CDR3 sequence: CASSYPDDRPDTEAFF. DNA of the CDR3: TGTGCCAGCAGTTATCCGGACGACAGGCCGGACACTGAAGCTTTCTTT.